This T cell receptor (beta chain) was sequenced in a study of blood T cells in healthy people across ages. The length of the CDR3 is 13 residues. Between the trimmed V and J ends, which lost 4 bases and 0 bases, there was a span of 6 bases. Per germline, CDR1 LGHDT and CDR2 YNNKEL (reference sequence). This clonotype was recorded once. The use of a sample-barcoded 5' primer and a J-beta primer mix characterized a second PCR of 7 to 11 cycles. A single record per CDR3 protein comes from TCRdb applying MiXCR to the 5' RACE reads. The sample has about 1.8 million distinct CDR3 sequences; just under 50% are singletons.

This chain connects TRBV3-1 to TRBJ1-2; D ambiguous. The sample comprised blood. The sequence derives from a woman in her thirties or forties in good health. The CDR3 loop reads CASSRSPNYGYTF. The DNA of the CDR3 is TGTGCCAGCAGCCGTTCTCCTAACTATGGCTACACCTTC.